This passage covers 25 T cell receptor beta chains from one sample sequenced in a study of T cells in lung cancer brain metastases (dated by TCRdb to the late 2010s). Libraries were made using the immunoSEQ multiplex PCR assay. The immuneACCESS repertoire file appears here via TCRdb, limited to in-frame rearrangements. These files lack a portion of the clones; in checked studies, under half of the deficit traces to unresolved V genes, and the cause of the others is not known. The sample table shows roughly 4,400 clones, and 70% to 90% are seen once. Of the sample, less than 3.5% falls within the top ten clones. The sample was tumor tissue from the primary lung tumor. The meaning of the sample's cell subset or site label: primary lung cancer lesion. These receptors were collected from a woman between 45 and 60 years old with non-small cell lung cancer.

This chain links TRBV9 with TRBJ2-2; no firm D call. The CDR3 has 14 residues. Germline assignment: CDR1 SGDLS and CDR2 YYNGEE. Trimming pared 0 bases from V and 3 bases from J, leaving 6 bases between. CDR3 DNA: TGTGCCAGCAGCGTAGACAGTCACACCGGGGAGCTGTTTTTT. It yields the protein CASSVDSHTGELFF.

V gene TRBV5-1 combines with J gene TRBJ2-5; D might be TRBD1 (6 bases). Per germline, CDR1 SGHRS and CDR2 YFSETQ. The CDR3 is 14 residues long. Trimming shortened V by 4 bases and J by 5 bases, and 15 bases separated the two germline ends. The CDR3 DNA reads TGCGCCAGCAGCCGAGCAGGGGATAAGGAGACCCAGTACTTC. Amino acid sequence: CASSRAGDKETQYF.

CDR3 coding DNA: TGTGCCAGCAAAGTAATGGGACAGCCGATTCAGTACTTC. It is translated as CASKVMGQPIQYF. The rearrangement links TRBV11-2 to TRBJ2-4; 7 nucleotides line up with TRBD1. The CDR3 runs to 13 residues. Germline V gene lookup returns CDR1 SGHAT and CDR2 FQNNGV. The V gene end was trimmed by 7 bases and the J gene end by 10 bases; junction bases not matched to a gene: 10.

J is TRBJ2-1 and V is TRBV27; 11 nucleotides agree with TRBD2. The length of the CDR3 is 17 residues. Germline CDR1 reads MNHEY; CDR2 reads SMNVEV (reference sequence). Trimming removed 4 bases from V and 0 bases from J; junction bases left unmatched: 5. The CDR3 nucleotides read TGTGCCAGCAGTTCAGGGACTAGCGGTAGCTCCTACAATGAGCAGTTCTTC. It yields the protein CASSSGTSGSSYNEQFF.

The chain combines TRBV2 with TRBJ1-1; D is ambiguous. Germline loops: CDR1 SNHLY, CDR2 FYNNEI. This CDR3 has 12 residues. V lost 5 bases to trimming and J lost 8 bases, with 12 bases between them. The CDR3 protein is CASSLQTSEAFF. The CDR3 DNA reads TGTGCCAGCAGTCTACAGACTTCGGAAGCTTTCTTT.

The V call is TRBV6-5, the J call TRBJ1-4; unclear D gene. The CDR3 spans 15 residues. Germline CDR1 and CDR2: MNHEY and SVGAGI. Trimming removed 4 bases at V and 2 bases at J, with 11 bases between. The CDR3 spells CASSFTTGTNEKLFF. The CDR3 DNA is TGTGCCAGCAGTTTTACCACGGGGACTAATGAAAAACTGTTTTTT.

This clone was picked up one time. The chain is built from TRBV5-1 and TRBJ2-1; 7 nucleotides align to TRBD2. The V gene end was trimmed by 4 bases and the J gene end by 9 bases; junction bases not matched to a gene: 13. The CDR3 contains 15 residues. Germline V gives CDR1 SGHRS, CDR2 YFSETQ. DNA of the CDR3: TGCGCCAGCAGCGTAGTCCGACTAGCTTCTGCTGAGCAGTTCTTC. Protein: CASSVVRLASAEQFF. Complete variable domain (other parts from reference TRBV5-1 and TRBJ2-1): KAGVTQTPRYLIKTRGQQVTLSCSPISGHRSVSWYQQTPGQGLQFLFEYFSETQRNKGNFPGRFSGRQFSNSRSEMNVSTLELGDSALYLCASSVVRLASAEQFFGPGTRLTVL.

This chain uses TRBV5-4 with TRBJ1-1, with 8 bases that match TRBD1. The junction had 9 bases not matched to a gene; V was cut back by 4 bases and J by 4 bases. The length of the CDR3 is 15 residues. Germline values: CDR1 SGHNT, CDR2 YYREEE (reference sequence). In DNA, the CDR3 is TGTGCCAGCAGCCTCGCGGGAACAGGGGGCACTGAAGCTTTCTTT. This translates into CASSLAGTGGTEAFF.

V and J are TRBV6-4 and TRBJ2-3; TRBD2 is a possible D gene (6 bases). Trimming cost V 11 bases and J 6 bases, with 6 bases left between them. CDR3 length: 9 amino acids. From germline, CDR1 is MRHNA and CDR2 SNTAGT. The CDR3 loop is CAREDTQYF. For the CDR3, the DNA is TGTGCCCGGGAGGATACGCAGTATTTT.

This clone showed up just a few times. Germline and junction disagree at one end, which may indicate a read error. J is TRBJ1-1 and V is TRBV18; perhaps TRBD1 as D (5 bases). Germline V gives CDR1 KGHSH, CDR2 LQKENI. The CDR3 consists of 18 residues. CDR3: CASSSPIPGRLSATEAFF. The CDR3 nucleotides read TGTGCCAGCTCATCACCTATACCGGGACGCCTCTCGGCCACTGAAGCTTTCTTT. Based on the CDR3 plus reference TRBV18 and TRBJ1-1, the full variable domain is NAGVMQNPRHLVRRRGQEARLRCSPMKGHSHVYWYRQLPEEGLKFMVYLQKENIIDESGMPKERFSAEFPKEGPSILRIQQVVRGDSAAYFCASSSPIPGRLSATEAFFGQGTRLTVV.

The chain has TRBV5-1 and TRBJ1-2; 7 nucleotides agree with TRBD1. The CDR3 extends over 12 amino acids. V was clipped by 4 bases and J by 6 bases; unmatched bases: 3. Germline-derived CDR1 and CDR2 are SGHRS and YFSETQ. This CDR3 is CASSRQGHGYTF. Here the CDR3 DNA reads TGCGCCAGCAGCCGACAGGGCCATGGCTACACCTTC. Full variable domain (rest looked up from reference TRBV5-1 and TRBJ1-2): KAGVTQTPRYLIKTRGQQVTLSCSPISGHRSVSWYQQTPGQGLQFLFEYFSETQRNKGNFPGRFSGRQFSNSRSEMNVSTLELGDSALYLCASSRQGHGYTFGSGTRLTVV.

The rearrangement links TRBV5-1 to TRBJ2-1; D is undetermined. The V and J ends lost 4 bases and 1 base respectively, with 3 bases between them. CDR3 length: 12 residues. Germline V lookup: CDR1 SGHRS, CDR2 YFSETQ. DNA of the CDR3: TGCGCCAGCAGCCCTTCCTACAATGAGCAGTTCTTC. Translation: CASSPSYNEQFF. Full variable domain (rest looked up from reference TRBV5-1 and TRBJ2-1): KAGVTQTPRYLIKTRGQQVTLSCSPISGHRSVSWYQQTPGQGLQFLFEYFSETQRNKGNFPGRFSGRQFSNSRSEMNVSTLELGDSALYLCASSPSYNEQFFGPGTRLTVL.

The chain couples TRBV7-9 to TRBJ1-3; D uncertain. CDR3 length: 18 residues. Germline values: CDR1 SEHNR, CDR2 FQNEAQ (reference sequence). Between the trimmed V and J ends, which lost 5 bases and 0 bases, there was a span of 20 bases. The CDR3 here is CASSAYGLDPTSGNTIYF. The CDR3 region has the DNA TGTGCCAGCAGCGCATACGGATTGGATCCCACCTCTGGAAACACCATATATTTT.

The chain combines TRBV4-1 with TRBJ2-5; 8 nucleotides align to TRBD2. With V trimmed by 5 bases and J by 3 bases, 5 bases remained unmatched. The CDR3 spans 14 residues. The V gene's germline CDR1 is MGHRA and CDR2 YSYEKL. For the CDR3, the DNA is TGCGCCAGCAGCTCCGGGACTAGAAAAGAGACCCAGTACTTC. Encoded protein: CASSSGTRKETQYF.

This chain uses TRBV5-1 with TRBJ2-2, with D perhaps TRBD2 (5 bases). CDR3 size: 14 residues. Trimming removed 4 bases from V and 0 bases from J, with 7 bases in between. The germline V gene has CDR1 SGHRS and CDR2 YFSETQ. CDR3 DNA: TGCGCCAGCAGCCCCGGGACGAACACCGGGGAGCTGTTTTTT. Its protein product is CASSPGTNTGELFF.

V gene TRBV27 combines with J gene TRBJ1-5; weak D call: TRBD1 (5 bases). V lost 3 bases and J 3 bases, leaving 9 bases between the germline ends. Germline CDR1 is MNHEY and CDR2 is SMNVEV (reference sequence). The CDR3 is made up of 14 amino acids. CDR3 in DNA: TGTGCCAGCAGTTTGAGACAGTCCAATCAGCCCCAGCATTTT. It yields the protein CASSLRQSNQPQHF.

The rearrangement uses TRBV18 and TRBJ2-3; D not resolved. The germline gives CDR1 KGHSH, CDR2 LQKENI. The V end lost 2 bases, the J end lost 3 bases, and 3 bases lay between the germline ends. The CDR3 extends over 12 amino acids. This CDR3 is CASSPTTDTQYF. CDR3 in DNA: TGTGCCAGCTCACCAACAACAGATACGCAGTATTTT.

This chain connects TRBV6-1 to TRBJ1-2; D gene unclear. Trimming left V 0 bases short and J 1 base short, with 6 bases between. Germline CDR1 reads MNHNS; CDR2 reads SASEGT. This CDR3 region has 14 residues. The CDR3 loop reads CASSEALGNYGYTF. The CDR3 nucleotides read TGTGCCAGCAGTGAAGCGCTGGGTAACTATGGCTACACCTTC.

The chain's CDR3 is CSVEVSADTSYNEQFF. The CDR3 DNA follows: TGCAGCGTTGAAGTCTCCGCGGATACCTCCTACAATGAGCAGTTCTTC. The rearrangement links TRBV29-1 to TRBJ2-1; D uncertain. Trimming shortened V by 1 base and J by 0 bases, and 13 bases separated the two germline ends. The CDR3 has 16 amino acids. The germline V gene encodes CDR1 SQVTM and CDR2 ANQGSEA.

The V call is TRBV2, the J call TRBJ2-7, with D maybe TRBD2 (6 bases). Germline V gene lookup returns CDR1 SNHLY and CDR2 FYNNEI. This CDR3 region has 15 residues. Trimming cost V 7 bases and J 6 bases, with 22 bases left between them. CDR3 protein: CASKRVVGRAGEQYV. Written as DNA, the CDR3 is TGTGCCAGCAAGCGGGTAGTAGGCAGGGCAGGCGAGCAGTACGTC.

The V gene is TRBV19, the J gene TRBJ2-2, with 13 bases fitting TRBD2. This CDR3 has 18 amino acids. V shed 4 bases, J shed 3 bases, and the junction held 8 bases outside the gene matches. Germline V CDR1 and CDR2: LNHDA, SQIVND (reference sequence). CDR3 sequence: CASSRGLAGDFDTGELFF. Written as DNA, the CDR3 is TGTGCCAGTAGTAGAGGACTAGCGGGAGATTTCGACACCGGGGAGCTGTTTTTT.

This sequence joins TRBV10-2 and TRBJ2-3, with 11 bases matching TRBD2. The V segment lost 7 bases and the J segment 2 bases; nucleotides outside the gene matches: 5. The CDR3 is 15 amino acids. Germline V CDR1 and CDR2: WSHSY, SAAADI. The CDR3 sequence is CASTWTSGSTDTQYF. Written as DNA, the CDR3 is TGCGCCAGCACCTGGACTAGCGGGTCCACAGATACGCAGTATTTT.

The chain couples TRBV27 to TRBJ2-3, with 7 bases identical to TRBD2. From germline, CDR1 is MNHEY and CDR2 SMNVEV (reference sequence). V was clipped by 1 base and J by 4 bases; unmatched bases: 11. There are 17 residues in the CDR3. CDR3 loop: CASSLFGKAGSADTQYF. DNA for the CDR3: TGTGCCAGCAGTTTATTCGGAAAAGCGGGGAGCGCAGATACGCAGTATTTT.

The chain couples TRBV15 to TRBJ2-1; D possibly matches TRBD1 or TRBD2 (5 bases each). Germline loops: CDR1 LNHNV, CDR2 YYDKDF (reference sequence). The V end lost 5 bases, the J end lost 14 bases, and 19 bases lay between the germline ends. The CDR3 length is 13 residues. CDR3: CATSLQGTAREFF. CDR3 in DNA: TGTGCCACCAGCCTACAAGGGACCGCTCGCGAGTTCTTC.

This clone was seen just once. The chain recombines TRBV15 with TRBJ2-2; D not resolved. Germline V gene sequence: CDR1 LNHNV, CDR2 YYDKDF (reference sequence). There are 16 residues in the CDR3. The ends were cut back, 1 base at V and 0 bases at J, with 9 bases in the middle. The CDR3 region is CATSRGMLANTGELFF. As DNA, the CDR3 is TGTGCCACCAGCAGAGGAATGTTAGCGAACACCGGGGAGCTGTTTTTT. The full variable domain, completed using reference TRBV15 and TRBJ2-2, is DAMVIQNPRYQVTQFGKPVTLSCSQTLNHNVMYWYQQKSSQAPKLLFHYYDKDFNNEADTPDNFQSRRPNTSFCFLDIRSPGLGDTAMYLCATSRGMLANTGELFFGEGSRLTVL.